The 26 T cell receptor beta chains reported below all come from one sample, sequenced in a study of blood T cell repertoires in COVID-19. This table comes from immunoSEQ multiplex PCR, and its TCRdb copy is limited to in-frame clones, with some not included. This sample has fewer than 400,000 clones; around nine tenths occur once, and the top ten carry about 5%. Sequencing was carried out using PBMCs or T cells enriched from blood (not recorded which). These receptors originate from a young man who had recovered from COVID-19.

The rearrangement uses TRBV5-1 and TRBJ2-1; TRBD1 matches at 9 bases. The CDR3 is 15 amino acids. CDR1 SGHRS and CDR2 YFSETQ come from the germline V gene. J gave up 2 bases and V 4 bases, and 4 bases lay outside the gene matches. CDR3 region: CASSLGQGTYNEQFF. The CDR3, as DNA: TGCGCCAGCAGCCTGGGACAGGGCACCTACAATGAGCAGTTCTTC.

V and J are TRBV6-1 and TRBJ2-7; 8 nucleotides align to TRBD2. With 3 bases clipped from V and 3 bases from J, the junction kept 7 bases outside the gene matches. Germline CDR1 reads MNHNS; CDR2 reads SASEGT. The CDR3 runs 15 residues. CDR3 DNA sequence: TGTGCCAGCAGTGAGCAGCCGGGAGGGGTCTACGAGCAGTACTTC. Translated, it gives CASSEQPGGVYEQYF.

The V gene is TRBV30, the J gene TRBJ1-6, with D tentatively TRBD1 (6 bases). CDR3 size: 13 residues. V dropped 4 bases and J dropped 9 bases, with 13 bases sitting between them. The germline V gene has CDR1 GTSNPN and CDR2 SVGIG (reference sequence). The DNA of the CDR3 is TGTGCCTGGACGGCGGGGGCTTCTTCACCCCTCCACTTT. It yields the protein CAWTAGASSPLHF.

The chain couples TRBV12-3 or TRBV12-4 to TRBJ1-2; no definite D call. The CDR3 runs to 13 residues. With 5 bases removed from V and 4 bases from J, the gap between germline ends came to 11 bases. CDR3 sequence: CASSPGTPYGYTF. In DNA, the CDR3 is TGTGCCAGCAGTCCGGGAACTCCCTATGGCTACACCTTC.

The chain couples TRBV7-6 to TRBJ2-5, with 9 positions matching TRBD1. The CDR3 has 14 residues. V trimming: 3 bases; J trimming: 2 bases; junction bases outside the gene matches: 1. CDR1 and CDR2 from the germline V gene are SGHVS and FNYEAQ. This CDR3 reads CASSFGTGQETQYF. CDR3 sequence (DNA): TGTGCCAGCAGCTTCGGGACAGGGCAAGAGACCCAGTACTTC.

The rearrangement joins TRBV7-8 to TRBJ2-7, with 8 positions matching TRBD1. CDR1 SGHVS and CDR2 FQNEAQ come from the germline V gene. After removal of 1 base from V and 3 bases from J, the junction contained 5 bases not matched to a gene. The CDR3 contains 15 residues. The CDR3 reads CASSLERTGYYEQYF. As DNA, the CDR3 is TGTGCCAGCAGCTTAGAGCGGACAGGGTACTACGAGCAGTACTTC.

The J gene is TRBJ1-5, the V gene TRBV23-1, with 8 bases identical to TRBD1. TRBV23-1 falls under the ORF class, with uncertain function. V lost 0 bases to trimming and J lost 5 bases; unmatched junction nucleotides: 12. CDR3 size: 18 residues. The chain's CDR3 is CASSQSGCQGARDQPQHF. In DNA, the CDR3 is TGCGCCAGCAGTCAATCGGGGTGTCAGGGGGCGCGGGATCAGCCCCAGCATTTT.

The V gene is TRBV11-2, the J gene TRBJ2-7; D possibly corresponds to TRBD2 (6 bases). The germline V and J ends were trimmed by 6 bases and 3 bases, with 18 bases remaining between them. Germline lookup yields CDR1 SGHAT and CDR2 FQNNGV. This CDR3 comprises 15 residues. This CDR3 reads CASRPGTRGYYEQYF. For the CDR3, the DNA is TGTGCCAGCAGACCGGGTACGCGGGGCTACTACGAGCAGTACTTC.

The chain links TRBV14 to TRBJ1-1, with D maybe TRBD1 (6 bases). The CDR3 is made up of 16 amino acids. Germline CDR1 reads SGHDN; CDR2 reads FVKESK. V was pared by 2 bases and J by 0 bases, with 13 bases between. Here the CDR3 DNA reads TGTGCCAGCAGCCAACCCACAGGGACCATGAACACTGAAGCTTTCTTT. Translated: CASSQPTGTMNTEAFF.

The chain carries TRBV15 and TRBJ2-5; 10 bases match TRBD2. Looked up from germline, CDR1 is LNHNV and CDR2 is YYDKDF (reference sequence). This CDR3 spans 19 amino acids. The J segment lost 5 bases and the V segment lost 5 bases, leaving 20 bases of the junction unmatched. CDR3 protein: CATSGYSKSGGASYETQYF. The CDR3, as DNA: TGTGCCACCAGCGGGTACTCTAAGAGCGGGGGGGCCTCGTACGAGACCCAGTACTTC. The variable domain in full, completed from reference TRBV15 and TRBJ2-5, reads DAMVIQNPRYQVTQFGKPVTLSCSQTLNHNVMYWYQQKSSQAPKLLFHYYDKDFNNEADTPDNFQSRRPNTSFCFLDIRSPGLGDTAMYLCATSGYSKSGGASYETQYFGPGTRLLVL.

The gene calls are TRBV19 and TRBJ1-2; maybe TRBD1 (6 bases). Trimming pared 7 bases from V and 3 bases from J, leaving 15 bases between. The CDR3 is made up of 14 amino acids. Germline V gene sequence: CDR1 LNHDA, CDR2 SQIVND (reference sequence). The chain's CDR3 is CASIPTGNDYGYTF. The CDR3 DNA follows: TGTGCCAGTATTCCAACAGGGAATGACTATGGCTACACCTTC.

The chain recombines TRBV5-1 with TRBJ1-6, with a weak D call TRBD1 (5 bases). Germline CDR1 reads SGHRS; CDR2 reads YFSETQ. V lost 4 bases and J 5 bases, leaving 16 bases between the germline ends. CDR3 length: 16 amino acids. The CDR3 DNA reads TGCGCCAGCAGCCCCGGGCGGGGGTCGGATAATTCACCCCTCCACTTT. As protein: CASSPGRGSDNSPLHF.

This clone was counted between two and nine times. V usage is TRBV24-1 and J usage is TRBJ1-5; D uncertain. The germline V and J ends were trimmed by 7 bases and 14 bases, with 17 bases remaining between them. CDR1 and CDR2 (germline): KGHDR, SFDVKD. The CDR3 consists of 12 residues. The CDR3 loop reads CATSKLDPPEHF. In DNA form, the CDR3 reads TGTGCCACCAGCAAGCTAGACCCACCCGAGCATTTT.

The chain uses TRBV27 and TRBJ2-1; TRBD1 matches 9 bases. Germline lookup yields CDR1 MNHEY and CDR2 SMNVEV (reference sequence). Trimming removed 5 bases from V and 10 bases from J; junction bases left unmatched: 6. CDR3 size: 13 residues. CDR3 bases: TGTGCCAGCAGTCCAACGGACAGGGGAGAGCAGTTCTTC. Translation: CASSPTDRGEQFF.

The chain carries TRBV10-3 and TRBJ1-2, with unresolved D. The CDR3 loop spans 16 amino acids. CDR1 ENHRY and CDR2 SYGVKD come from the germline V gene. Trimming left V 3 bases short and J 2 bases short, with 16 bases between. The CDR3 DNA reads TGTGCCATCAGTGAAACTCCCTCCGCAGGAAACTATGGCTACACCTTC. Residues: CAISETPSAGNYGYTF.

The V call is TRBV5-1, the J call TRBJ2-7, with TRBD1 as a possible D gene (5 bases). This CDR3 region has 11 residues. V dropped 6 bases and J dropped 2 bases, with 6 bases sitting between them. Germline V lookup: CDR1 SGHRS, CDR2 YFSETQ. CDR3 loop: CASTGTYEQYF. The CDR3 DNA follows: TGCGCCAGCACAGGGACCTACGAGCAGTACTTC.

The table lists this clone with a few counts. The gene calls are TRBV28 and TRBJ1-5; D not resolved. The CDR3 is 12 amino acids. Germline CDR1 MDHEN, CDR2 SYDVKM. V dropped 6 bases and J dropped 13 bases, with 16 bases sitting between them. This chain's CDR3 is CASSGRVFRQHF. The DNA for the CDR3 is TGTGCCAGCAGCGGGAGGGTATTCCGGCAGCATTTT.

V is TRBV5-1 and J is TRBJ2-5; 7 bases agree with TRBD1. The CDR3 runs 14 residues. The germline V gene encodes CDR1 SGHRS and CDR2 YFSETQ. After removal of 3 bases from V and 2 bases from J, the junction contained 4 bases not matched to a gene. The CDR3, as DNA: TGCGCCAGCAGCTCCGGACAGGAGCAAGAGACCCAGTACTTC. Translation gives CASSSGQEQETQYF.

This chain joins TRBV27 and TRBJ2-7, with TRBD2 matching over 10 bases. The CDR3 consists of 15 residues. From germline, CDR1 is MNHEY and CDR2 SMNVEV (reference sequence). The trim removed 5 bases at V and 1 base at J, leaving 5 bases unmatched. CDR3: CASSTTSGASYEQYF. The CDR3 bases are TGTGCCAGCAGTACCACTAGCGGGGCTTCCTACGAGCAGTACTTC.

V and J are TRBV7-8 and TRBJ2-4; possible D gene TRBD2, 5 bases. This CDR3 contains 17 residues. Germline V lookup: CDR1 SGHVS, CDR2 FQNEAQ. The V gene lost 0 bases and the J gene lost 2 bases, with 14 bases spanning the gap. Written as DNA, the CDR3 is TGTGCCAGCAGCTTAGCGCTAGCCCCAACGTCCAAAAACATTCAGTACTTC. Amino acids: CASSLALAPTSKNIQYF.

The CDR3 coding sequence is TGTGCCAGCAGCACGGGACAGGCGACAGATACGCAGTATTTT. This sequence encodes CASSTGQATDTQYF. The chain has TRBV9 and TRBJ2-3; 8 bases line up with TRBD1. This CDR3 has 14 residues. V lost 4 bases and J lost 3; bases outside the gene matches: 4. Germline CDR1 SGDLS, CDR2 YYNGEE.

The genes are TRBV7-9 and TRBJ2-7; 7 bases line up with TRBD2. V lost 5 bases, J lost 3 bases, and 4 bases stayed unmatched. Germline CDR1 and CDR2: SEHNR and FQNEAQ (reference sequence). The CDR3 covers 13 residues. CDR3 sequence (DNA): TGTGCCAGCAGCGGGAGGGTTAACTACGAGCAGTACTTC. This gives the protein CASSGRVNYEQYF.

This chain links TRBV2 with TRBJ1-5, with D possibly TRBD1 on 5 matching bases. Per germline, CDR1 SNHLY and CDR2 FYNNEI. The CDR3 runs 13 residues. The V end lost 4 bases, the J end lost 9 bases, and 13 bases lay between the germline ends. Here the CDR3 DNA reads TGTGCCAGCAGTGGGGGGGAAGACATGCCCCAGCATTTT. Protein sequence: CASSGGEDMPQHF.

V is TRBV28 and J is TRBJ2-5; 11 nucleotides align to TRBD1. Germline V gives CDR1 MDHEN, CDR2 SYDVKM. With V trimmed by 6 bases and J by 5 bases, 5 bases remained unmatched. This CDR3 spans 14 amino acids. Here the CDR3 reads CASSRTGGLETQYF. The CDR3 DNA reads as TGTGCCAGCAGCCGGACAGGGGGCTTGGAGACCCAGTACTTC.

This clone was seen more than once but under ten times. The chain uses TRBV7-8 and TRBJ1-6, with a weak D call TRBD1 (6 bases). This CDR3 comprises 14 residues. Trimming took 4 bases from V and 7 from J, leaving 11 bases between them. CDR1 and CDR2 from the germline V gene are SGHVS and FQNEAQ. This CDR3 reads CASSSRTDNSPLHF. CDR3 in DNA: TGTGCCAGCAGCTCAAGGACAGACAATTCACCCCTCCACTTT.

This sequence joins TRBV5-1 and TRBJ1-2; D is unresolved. V was clipped by 0 bases and J by 4 bases, with 13 bases between them. The CDR3 consists of 15 residues. Germline assignment: CDR1 SGHRS and CDR2 YFSETQ. The CDR3 spells CASSLAGSGAYGYTF. CDR3 nucleotide sequence: TGCGCCAGCAGCTTGGCCGGTTCAGGTGCCTATGGCTACACCTTC.